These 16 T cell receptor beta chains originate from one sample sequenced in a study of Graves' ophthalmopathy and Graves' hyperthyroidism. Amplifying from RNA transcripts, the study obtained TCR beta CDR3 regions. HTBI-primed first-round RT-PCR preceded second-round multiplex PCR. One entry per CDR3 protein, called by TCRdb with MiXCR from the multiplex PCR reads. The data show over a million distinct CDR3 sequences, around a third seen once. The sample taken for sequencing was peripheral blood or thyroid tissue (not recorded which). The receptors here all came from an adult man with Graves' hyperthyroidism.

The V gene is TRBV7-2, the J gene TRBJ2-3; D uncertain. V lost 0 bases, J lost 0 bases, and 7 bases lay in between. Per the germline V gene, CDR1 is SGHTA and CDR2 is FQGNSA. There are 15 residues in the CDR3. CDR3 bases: TGTGCCAGCAGCTTAGCCCGATCTAGCACAGATACGCAGTATTTT. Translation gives CASSLARSSTDTQYF.

The CDR3 spells CASGGRGGGNEKLFF. CDR3 DNA sequence: TGTGCCAGCGGCGGCAGGGGTGGGGGAAATGAAAAACTGTTTTTT. The chain links TRBV7-9 to TRBJ1-4; D perhaps matches TRBD1 (6 bases). Between the trimmed V and J ends, which lost 8 bases and 5 bases, there was a span of 18 bases. Germline CDR1 SEHNR, CDR2 FQNEAQ (reference sequence). The CDR3 is made up of 15 amino acids.

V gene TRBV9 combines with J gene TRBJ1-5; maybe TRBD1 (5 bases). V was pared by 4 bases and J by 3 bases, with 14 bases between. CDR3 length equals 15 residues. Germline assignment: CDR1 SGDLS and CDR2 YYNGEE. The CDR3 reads CASSSAGRANQPQHF. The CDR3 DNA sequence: TGTGCCAGCAGCTCAGCAGGGCGAGCCAATCAGCCCCAGCATTTT.

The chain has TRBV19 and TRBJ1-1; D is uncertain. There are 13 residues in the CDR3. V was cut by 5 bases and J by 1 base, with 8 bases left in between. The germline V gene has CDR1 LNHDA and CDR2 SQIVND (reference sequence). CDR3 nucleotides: TGTGCCAGTAGTTCCTTTTCGAACACTGAAGCTTTCTTT. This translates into CASSSFSNTEAFF.

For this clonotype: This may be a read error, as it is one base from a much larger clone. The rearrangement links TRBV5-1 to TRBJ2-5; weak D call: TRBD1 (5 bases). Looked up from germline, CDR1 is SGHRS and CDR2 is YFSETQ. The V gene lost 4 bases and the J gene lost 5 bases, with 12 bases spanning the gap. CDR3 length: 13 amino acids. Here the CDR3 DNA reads TGCGCCAGCAGCACACAGACAGTCGAGACCCAGTACTTC. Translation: CASSTQTVETQYF.

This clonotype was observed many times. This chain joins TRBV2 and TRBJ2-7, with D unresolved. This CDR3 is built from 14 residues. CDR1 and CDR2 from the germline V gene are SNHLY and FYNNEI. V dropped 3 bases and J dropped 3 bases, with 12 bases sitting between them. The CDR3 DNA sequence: TGTGCCAGCAGTGACGTGGCCAGTCACTACGAGCAGTACTTC. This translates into CASSDVASHYEQYF.

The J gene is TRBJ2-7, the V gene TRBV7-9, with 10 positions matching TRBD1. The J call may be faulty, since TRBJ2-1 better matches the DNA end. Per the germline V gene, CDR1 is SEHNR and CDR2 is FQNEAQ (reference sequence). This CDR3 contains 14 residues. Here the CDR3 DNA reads TGTGCCAGCAGCTTAGGGACAGGGGGAGGTGAGCAGTTCTTC. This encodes CASSLGTGGGEQFF.

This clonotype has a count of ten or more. CDR3 protein: CASSFGANTGELFF. CDR3 nucleotides: TGTGCCAGCAGTTTTGGCGCGAACACCGGGGAGCTGTTTTTT. The chain employs TRBV12-3 or TRBV12-4 and TRBJ2-2; D not certain. This CDR3 has 14 amino acids. V was clipped by 3 bases and J by 0 bases, with 5 bases between them.

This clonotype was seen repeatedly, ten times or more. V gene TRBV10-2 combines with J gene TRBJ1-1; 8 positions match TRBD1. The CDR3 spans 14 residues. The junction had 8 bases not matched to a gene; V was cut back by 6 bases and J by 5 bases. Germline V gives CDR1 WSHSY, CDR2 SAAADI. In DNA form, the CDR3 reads TGCGCCAGCAGACCGACAGGGGCGTCAACTGAAGCTTTCTTT. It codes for CASRPTGASTEAFF.

The CDR3 DNA reads TGTGCCATCAGGAAAGGGGCCAACGTCCTGACTTTC. Its protein product is CAIRKGANVLTF. The chain has TRBV10-3 and TRBJ2-6, with D unresolved. CDR1 and CDR2 from the germline V gene are ENHRY and SYGVKD. CDR3 length: 12 residues. Trimming removed 6 bases at V and 4 bases at J, with 4 bases between.

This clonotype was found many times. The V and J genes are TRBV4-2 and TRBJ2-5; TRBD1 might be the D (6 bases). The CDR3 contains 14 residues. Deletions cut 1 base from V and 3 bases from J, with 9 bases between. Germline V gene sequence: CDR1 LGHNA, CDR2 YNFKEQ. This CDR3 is CASSQVGDKETQYF. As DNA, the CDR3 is TGTGCCAGCAGCCAAGTGGGGGACAAAGAGACCCAGTACTTC.

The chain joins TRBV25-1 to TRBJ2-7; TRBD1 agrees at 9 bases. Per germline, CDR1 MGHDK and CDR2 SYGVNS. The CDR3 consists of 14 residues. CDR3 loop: CARDSGQGTDEQYF. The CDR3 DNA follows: TGTGCTAGAGATAGTGGACAGGGGACAGACGAGCAGTACTTC.

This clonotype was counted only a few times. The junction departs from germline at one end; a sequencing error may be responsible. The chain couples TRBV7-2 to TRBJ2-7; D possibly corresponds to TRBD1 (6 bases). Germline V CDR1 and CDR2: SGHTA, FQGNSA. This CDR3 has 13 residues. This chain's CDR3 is CASSFREGDTQYF. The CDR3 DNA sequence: TGTGCCAGCAGCTTCCGCGAGGGGGATACGCAGTATTTC.

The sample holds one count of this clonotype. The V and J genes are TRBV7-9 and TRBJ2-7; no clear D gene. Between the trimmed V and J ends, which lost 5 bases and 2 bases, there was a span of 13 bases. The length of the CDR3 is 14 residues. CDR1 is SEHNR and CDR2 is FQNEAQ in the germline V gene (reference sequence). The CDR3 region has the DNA TGTGCCAGCAGCCAAGCCCCTAGTCCCTACGAGCAGTACTTC. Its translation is CASSQAPSPYEQYF.

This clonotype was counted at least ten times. The CDR3 DNA reads as TGTGCCAGCAGCACGTTCGCCCCTGAAGCTTTCTTT. Translated: CASSTFAPEAFF. The chain combines TRBV7-2 with TRBJ1-1; no clear D gene. The germline V gene has CDR1 SGHTA and CDR2 FQGNSA. This CDR3 spans 12 amino acids. V was pared by 5 bases and J by 6 bases, with 10 bases between.

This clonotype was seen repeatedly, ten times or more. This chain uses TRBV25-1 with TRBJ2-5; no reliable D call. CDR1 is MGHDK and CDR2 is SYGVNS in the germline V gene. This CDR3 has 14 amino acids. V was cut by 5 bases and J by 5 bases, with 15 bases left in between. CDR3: CASSRSTVWETQYF. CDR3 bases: TGTGCCAGCAGTCGGTCGACCGTGTGGGAGACCCAGTACTTC. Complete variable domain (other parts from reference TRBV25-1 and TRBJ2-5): EADIYQTPRYLVIGTGKKITLECSQTMGHDKMYWYQQDPGMELHLIHYSYGVNSTEKGDLSSESTVSRIRTEHFPLTLESARPSHTSQYLCASSRSTVWETQYFGPGTRLLVL.